The rows below give T cell receptor beta chains drawn from one sample of a study of blood T cell repertoires in COVID-19. Using immunoSEQ multiplex PCR, the repertoire was profiled, and TCRdb retains in-frame clones only, with some absent. Of 100,000 to 150,000 clones listed, around 89% are singletons. Sequencing input: peripheral blood. The origin of the receptors is a human donor in a cohort sampled during active COVID-19. The CDR3 runs from the conserved cysteine through the conserved F or W. A D gene is named only where the DNA matches it firmly.

d_gene: TRBD1; j_gene: TRBJ1-1; v_gene: TRBV12-3/TRBV12-4; CDR3aa: CASSPQGGAEAFF; CDR3nt: TGTGCCAGCAGTCCACAGGGGGGAGCTGAAGCTTTCTTT
d_gene: TRBD1; j_gene: TRBJ2-6; v_gene: TRBV6-1; CDR3aa: CASSGQGAFSGANVLTF; CDR3nt: TGTGCCAGCAGTGGACAGGGGGCCTTCTCTGGGGCCAACGTCCTGACTTTC
d_gene: NA; j_gene: TRBJ2-3; v_gene: TRBV12-3/TRBV12-4; CDR3aa: CASSSGNTQYF; CDR3nt: TGTGCCAGCAGTTCCGGTAATACGCAGTATTTT
d_gene: TRBD2; j_gene: TRBJ2-1; v_gene: TRBV11-2; CDR3aa: CASSSEREPFF; CDR3nt: TGTGCCAGCAGCTCGGAGCGGGAGCCGTTCTTC
d_gene: TRBD2; j_gene: TRBJ2-7; v_gene: TRBV11-2; CDR3aa: CASSIAGGLRSYEQYF; CDR3nt: TGTGCCAGCAGTATAGCGGGGGGGCTGCGCTCCTACGAGCAGTACTTC
d_gene: TRBD2; j_gene: TRBJ2-3; v_gene: TRBV10-2; CDR3aa: CASRGTSGRRGGGTDTQYF; CDR3nt: TGCGCCAGCAGGGGGACTAGCGGGAGACGAGGGGGAGGCACAGATACGCAGTATTTT
d_gene: TRBD1; j_gene: TRBJ1-2; v_gene: TRBV6-9; CDR3aa: CARPRPQGEIANYGYTF; CDR3nt: TGTGCCAGACCTAGACCGCAGGGGGAGATAGCTAACTATGGCTACACCTTC
d_gene: TRBD1; j_gene: TRBJ2-5; v_gene: TRBV5-1; CDR3aa: CASSLGQGAGTQYF; CDR3nt: TGCGCCAGCAGCCTTGGACAGGGGGCAGGGACCCAGTACTTC
d_gene: NA; j_gene: TRBJ2-1; v_gene: TRBV6-4; CDR3aa: CASSDSIAIRNEQFF; CDR3nt: TGTGCCAGCAGTGACTCGATCGCCATTCGGAATGAGCAGTTCTTC
d_gene: NA; j_gene: TRBJ2-5; v_gene: TRBV10-3; CDR3aa: CAISDGGTQETQYF; CDR3nt: TGTGCCATCAGTGATGGCGGAACCCAAGAGACCCAGTACTTC
d_gene: TRBD2; j_gene: TRBJ2-7; v_gene: TRBV11-2; CDR3aa: CASSYHRVAGGDEQYF; CDR3nt: TGTGCCAGCAGCTACCATAGGGTGGCGGGAGGGGACGAGCAGTACTTC
d_gene: TRBD1; j_gene: TRBJ2-2; v_gene: TRBV5-6; CDR3aa: CASSKQTPGQGYTGELFF; CDR3nt: TGTGCCAGCAGCAAACAAACCCCGGGACAGGGGTACACCGGGGAGCTGTTTTTT
d_gene: NA; j_gene: TRBJ1-5; v_gene: TRBV2; CDR3aa: CASSEQGGYGQPQHF; CDR3nt: TGTGCCAGCAGTGAACAAGGAGGGTACGGTCAGCCCCAGCATTTT
d_gene: NA; j_gene: TRBJ2-2; v_gene: TRBV1; CDR3aa: CTSNEDRDNTGELFF; CDR3nt: TGCACCAGCAACGAGGACAGGGACAACACCGGGGAGCTGTTTTTT